This T cell receptor (beta chain) was found in a study of cytomegalovirus exposure and HLA in healthy donors. Study-level points and caveats: Sequencing likely generated an artifact that appeared as a cluster of highly shared sequence variants. Common viral pathogens were later found to be apparently linked to several of the most significant clusters. After further analysis at a later stage, roughly 16,000 TCR beta sequences were associated with HLA alleles at 0.05 false discovery rate.

Of note for this clone: Antigen: not known.

Both 60 Vbeta primers and 13 Jbeta primers went into the PCR. Generated by immunoSEQ multiplex PCR, the TCRdb table keeps only in-frame clones and is missing some. The table has roughly 100,000 clones, 82% seen once. This receptor was taken from a man in his fifties or sixties in good health and CMV-seronegative. Sequenced input: PBMCs.

Here the CDR3 DNA reads TGCGCCAGCAGGGACCGGGACAGGGACCACGAGCAGTACTTC. Amino acid sequence: CASRDRDRDHEQYF. The rearrangement uses TRBV5-1 and TRBJ2-7; the match to TRBD1 covers 9 bases. Trimming took 5 bases from V and 5 from J; bases not matched to a gene: 8. This CDR3 is 14 amino acids long. Per the germline V gene, CDR1 is SGHRS and CDR2 is YFSETQ.